This TCR beta chain was documented in a study of blood T cell repertoires in COVID-19. The CDR3 runs to 15 residues. Deletions cut 4 bases from V and 4 bases from J, with 14 bases between. In germline, CDR1 is KGHSH, CDR2 LQKENI. Grouping used clinical history reported by participants in a survey and questionnaire. Recovery among Cohort 3 donors was established by two negative PCRs, clearance, or symptom resolution. Per the authors' pipeline: Amplified reference gene primers provided the basis for estimating nucleated cell counts. The data were produced by immunoSEQ multiplex PCR, yet TCRdb's version contains in-frame clones alone and is incomplete. V, J and clone size are those of that table, while D and trimming were read from the DNA. The data hold about 320,000 clones, with around 90% observed a single time.

The clonotype originates from a woman aged 18-30 years who had recovered from COVID-19. The chain carries TRBV18 and TRBJ1-5; tentatively, D is TRBD1 (6 bases). Sequencing was done on a sample of PBMCs or T cells enriched from blood (not recorded which). The CDR3 DNA reads as TGTGCCAGCTCACTGACCCCACAGGGAAATCAGCCCCAGCATTTT. Protein: CASSLTPQGNQPQHF.